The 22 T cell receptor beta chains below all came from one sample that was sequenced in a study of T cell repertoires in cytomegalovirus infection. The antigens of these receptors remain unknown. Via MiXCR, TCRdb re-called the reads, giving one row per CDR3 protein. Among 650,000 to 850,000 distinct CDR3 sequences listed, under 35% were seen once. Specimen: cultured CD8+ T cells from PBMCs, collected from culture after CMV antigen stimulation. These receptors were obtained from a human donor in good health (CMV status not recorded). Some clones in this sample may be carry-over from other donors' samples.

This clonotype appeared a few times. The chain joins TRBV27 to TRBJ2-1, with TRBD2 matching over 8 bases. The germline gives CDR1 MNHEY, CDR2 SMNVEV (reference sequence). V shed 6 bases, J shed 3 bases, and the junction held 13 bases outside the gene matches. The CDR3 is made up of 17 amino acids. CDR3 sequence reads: CASRLTPGTSFYNEQFF. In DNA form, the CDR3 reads TGTGCCAGCAGACTTACCCCCGGGACTAGTTTCTACAATGAGCAGTTCTTC.

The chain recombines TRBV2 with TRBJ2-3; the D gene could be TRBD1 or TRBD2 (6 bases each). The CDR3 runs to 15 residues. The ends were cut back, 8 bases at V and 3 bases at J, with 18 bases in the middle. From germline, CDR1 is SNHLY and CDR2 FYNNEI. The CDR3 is CASREGTGRTDTQYF. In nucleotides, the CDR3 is TGTGCCAGCCGAGAGGGAACAGGGAGGACAGATACGCAGTATTTT.

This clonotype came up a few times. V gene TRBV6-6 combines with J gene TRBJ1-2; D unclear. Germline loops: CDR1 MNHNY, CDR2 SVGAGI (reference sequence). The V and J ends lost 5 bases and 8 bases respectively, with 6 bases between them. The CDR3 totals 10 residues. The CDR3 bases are TGTGCCAGCAGTGTGGGGGGCTACACCTTC. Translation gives CASSVGGYTF.

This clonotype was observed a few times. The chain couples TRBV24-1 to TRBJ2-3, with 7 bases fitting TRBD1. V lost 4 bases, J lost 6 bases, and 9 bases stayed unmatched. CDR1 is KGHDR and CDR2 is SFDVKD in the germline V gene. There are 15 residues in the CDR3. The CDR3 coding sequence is TGTGCCACCAGTGAGAAACAGGGGAGTTGGGATACGCAGTATTTT. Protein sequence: CATSEKQGSWDTQYF.

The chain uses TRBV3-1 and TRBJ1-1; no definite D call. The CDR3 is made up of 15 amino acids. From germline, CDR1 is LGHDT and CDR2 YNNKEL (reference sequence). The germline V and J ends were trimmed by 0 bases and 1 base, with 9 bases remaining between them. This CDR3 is CASSQELIRNTEAFF. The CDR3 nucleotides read TGTGCCAGCAGCCAAGAATTAATAAGGAACACTGAAGCTTTCTTT.

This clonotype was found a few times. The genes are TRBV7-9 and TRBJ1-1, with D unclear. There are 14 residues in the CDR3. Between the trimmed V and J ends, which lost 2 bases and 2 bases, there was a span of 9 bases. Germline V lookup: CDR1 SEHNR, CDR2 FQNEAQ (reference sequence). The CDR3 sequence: CASSLTNPNTEAFF. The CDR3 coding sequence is TGTGCCAGCAGCTTAACAAACCCAAACACTGAAGCTTTCTTT.

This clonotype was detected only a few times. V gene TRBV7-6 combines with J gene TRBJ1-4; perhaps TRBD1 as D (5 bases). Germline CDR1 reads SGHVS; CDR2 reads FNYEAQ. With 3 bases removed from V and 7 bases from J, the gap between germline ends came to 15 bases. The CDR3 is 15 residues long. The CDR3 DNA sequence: TGTGCCAGCAGCTTTAAATGGAGACAGACTGAAAAACTGTTTTTT. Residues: CASSFKWRQTEKLFF.

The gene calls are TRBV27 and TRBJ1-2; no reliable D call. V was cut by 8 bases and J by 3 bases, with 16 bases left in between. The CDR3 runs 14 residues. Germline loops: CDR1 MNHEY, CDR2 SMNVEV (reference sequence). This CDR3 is CASAHPDKDYGYTF. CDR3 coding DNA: TGTGCCAGCGCCCACCCCGACAAGGACTATGGCTACACCTTC.

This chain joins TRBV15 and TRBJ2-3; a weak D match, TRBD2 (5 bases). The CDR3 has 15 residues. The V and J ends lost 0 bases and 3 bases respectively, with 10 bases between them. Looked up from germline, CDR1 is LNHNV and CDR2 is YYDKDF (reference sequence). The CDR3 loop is CATSREIPGTDTQYF. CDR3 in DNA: TGTGCCACCAGCAGAGAGATACCGGGGACAGATACGCAGTATTTT.

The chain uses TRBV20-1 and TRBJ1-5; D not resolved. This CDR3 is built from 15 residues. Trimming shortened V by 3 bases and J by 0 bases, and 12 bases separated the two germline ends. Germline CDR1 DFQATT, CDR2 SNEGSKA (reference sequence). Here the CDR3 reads CSASDYSPSNQPQHF. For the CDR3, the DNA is TGCAGTGCTAGTGACTACTCCCCTAGCAATCAGCCCCAGCATTTT.

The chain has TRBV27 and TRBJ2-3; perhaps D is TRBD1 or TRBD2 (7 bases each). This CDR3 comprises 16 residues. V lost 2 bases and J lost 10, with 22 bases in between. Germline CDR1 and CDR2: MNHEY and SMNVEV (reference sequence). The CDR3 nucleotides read TGTGCCAGCAGTTTAGTGCCAGGGGGGGCTCTTCCCGCGCAGTATTTT. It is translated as CASSLVPGGALPAQYF.

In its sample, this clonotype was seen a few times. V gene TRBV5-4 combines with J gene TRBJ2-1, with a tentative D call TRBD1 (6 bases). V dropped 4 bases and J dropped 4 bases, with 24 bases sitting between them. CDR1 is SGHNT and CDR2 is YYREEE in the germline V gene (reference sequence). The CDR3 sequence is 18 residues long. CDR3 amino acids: CASSLAGESRPPYNEQFF. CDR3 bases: TGTGCCAGCAGCCTGGCAGGGGAATCCCGACCACCTTACAATGAGCAGTTCTTC.

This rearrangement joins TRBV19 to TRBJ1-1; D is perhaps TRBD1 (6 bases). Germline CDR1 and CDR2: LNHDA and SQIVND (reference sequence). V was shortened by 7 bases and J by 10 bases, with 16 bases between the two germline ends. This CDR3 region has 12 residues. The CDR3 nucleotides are TGTGCCAGTATAATCTTACCAGGGGCAGCTTTCTTT. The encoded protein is CASIILPGAAFF.

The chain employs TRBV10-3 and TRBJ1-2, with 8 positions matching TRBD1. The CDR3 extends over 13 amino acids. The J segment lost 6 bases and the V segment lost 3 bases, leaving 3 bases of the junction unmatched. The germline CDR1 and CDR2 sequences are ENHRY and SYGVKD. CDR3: CAISDDRGNGYTF. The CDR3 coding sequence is TGTGCCATCAGTGACGACAGGGGAAATGGCTACACCTTC.

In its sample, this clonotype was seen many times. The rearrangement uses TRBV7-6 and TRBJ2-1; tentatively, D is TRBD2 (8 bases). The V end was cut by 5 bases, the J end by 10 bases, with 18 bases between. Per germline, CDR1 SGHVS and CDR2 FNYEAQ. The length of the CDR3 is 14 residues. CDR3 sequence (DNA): TGTGCCAGCAGCCTAGGGGGACTAGGGGGCGAGCAGTTCTTC. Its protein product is CASSLGGLGGEQFF.

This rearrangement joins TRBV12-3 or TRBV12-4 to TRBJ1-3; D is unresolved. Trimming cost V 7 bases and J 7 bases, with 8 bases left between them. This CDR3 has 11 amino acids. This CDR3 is CASTNRNTIYF. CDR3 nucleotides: TGTGCCAGCACAAACCGGAACACCATATATTTT.

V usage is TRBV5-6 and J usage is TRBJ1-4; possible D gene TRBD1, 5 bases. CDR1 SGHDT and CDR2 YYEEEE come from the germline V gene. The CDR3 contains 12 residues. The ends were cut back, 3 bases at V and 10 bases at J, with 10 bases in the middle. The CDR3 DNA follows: TGTGCCAGCAGCTGGGGCAGGACAAAACTGTTTTTT. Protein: CASSWGRTKLFF.

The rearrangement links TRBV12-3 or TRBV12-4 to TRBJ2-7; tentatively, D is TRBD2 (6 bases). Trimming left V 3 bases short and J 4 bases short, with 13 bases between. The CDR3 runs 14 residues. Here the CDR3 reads CASSFSGGGYEQYF. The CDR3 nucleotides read TGTGCCAGCAGTTTTTCCGGGGGTGGTTACGAGCAGTACTTC.

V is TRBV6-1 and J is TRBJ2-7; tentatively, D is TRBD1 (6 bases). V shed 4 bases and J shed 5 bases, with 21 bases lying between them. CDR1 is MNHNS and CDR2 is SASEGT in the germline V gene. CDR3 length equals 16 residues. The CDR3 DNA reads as TGTGCCAGCAGTGGGGGCCTCAGGGGACCCTTTGACGAGCAGTACTTC. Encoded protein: CASSGGLRGPFDEQYF.

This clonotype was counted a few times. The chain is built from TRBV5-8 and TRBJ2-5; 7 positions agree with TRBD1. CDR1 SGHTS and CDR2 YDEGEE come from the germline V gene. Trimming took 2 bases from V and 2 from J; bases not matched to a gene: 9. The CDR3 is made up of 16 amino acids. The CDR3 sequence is CASSLFRQGEQETQYF. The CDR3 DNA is TGTGCCAGCAGCTTATTCCGACAGGGAGAACAAGAGACCCAGTACTTC.

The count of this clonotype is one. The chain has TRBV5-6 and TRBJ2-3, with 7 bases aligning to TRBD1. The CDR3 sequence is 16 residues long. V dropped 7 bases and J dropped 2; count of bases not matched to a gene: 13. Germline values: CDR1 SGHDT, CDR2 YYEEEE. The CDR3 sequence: CASAVTGPSITDTQYF. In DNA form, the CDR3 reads TGTGCCAGCGCGGTGACAGGGCCCTCAATCACAGATACGCAGTATTTT.

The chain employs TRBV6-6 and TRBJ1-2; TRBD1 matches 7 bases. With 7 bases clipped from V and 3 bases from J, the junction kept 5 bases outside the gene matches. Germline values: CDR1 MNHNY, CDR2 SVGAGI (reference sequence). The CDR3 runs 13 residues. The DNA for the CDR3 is TGTGCCAGCATCCAGGGGGGGGACTATGGCTACACCTTC. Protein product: CASIQGGDYGYTF.